These T cell receptor beta chains were read from a single sample in a study of blood T cell repertoires in COVID-19. Data came from immunoSEQ multiplex PCR; TCRdb stores just in-frame clones and leaves some out. The table has around 450,000 clones, roughly 87% seen once. The sample taken for sequencing was PBMCs or T cells enriched from blood (not recorded which). These receptors were taken from a man in his late teens or twenties who had recovered from COVID-19. The CDR3 runs from the conserved cysteine through the conserved F or W. Fields, in order: clone size, D gene, J gene, V gene, CDR3 protein, CDR3 DNA. The D gene is left open where the match is weak. Clone size is shown for a subset of rows, as once, few, many or a class of expanded clone.

abundance: -
d_gene: -
j_gene: TRBJ1-2
v_gene: TRBV4-1
CDR3aa: CASSQVGGVGYTF
CDR3nt: TGCGCCAGCAGCCAAGTAGGAGGGGTCGGCTACACCTTC

abundance: once
d_gene: TRBD1
j_gene: TRBJ2-5
v_gene: TRBV28
CDR3aa: CASSSGTGAGETQYF
CDR3nt: TGTGCCAGCAGTTCTGGGACAGGGGCCGGGGAGACCCAGTACTTC

abundance: -
d_gene: TRBD2
j_gene: TRBJ2-5
v_gene: TRBV7-8
CDR3aa: CASTLTVAGGSETQYF
CDR3nt: TGTGCCAGCACCCTAACCGTAGCGGGGGGATCAGAGACCCAGTACTTC

abundance: -
d_gene: -
j_gene: TRBJ2-2
v_gene: TRBV5-4
CDR3aa: CASSPRLHDTGELFF
CDR3nt: TGTGCCAGCAGCCCCCGACTGCATGACACCGGGGAGCTGTTTTTT

abundance: -
d_gene: -
j_gene: TRBJ2-1
v_gene: TRBV18
CDR3aa: CASSPLRTGPYEQFF
CDR3nt: TGTGCCAGCTCACCATTGAGAACAGGCCCTTATGAGCAGTTCTTC

abundance: -
d_gene: -
j_gene: TRBJ2-7
v_gene: TRBV27
CDR3aa: CASSSLGASSYEQYF
CDR3nt: TGTGCCAGCAGTTCCCTGGGGGCAAGCTCCTACGAGCAGTACTTC

abundance: -
d_gene: -
j_gene: TRBJ2-2
v_gene: TRBV5-8
CDR3aa: CASRGSGSSPGELFF
CDR3nt: TGTGCCAGCAGGGGAAGCGGGTCTTCTCCCGGGGAGCTGTTTTTT

abundance: -
d_gene: -
j_gene: TRBJ2-7
v_gene: TRBV10-3
CDR3aa: CATRDYRTYEQYF
CDR3nt: TGTGCCACCAGAGACTATCGAACCTACGAGCAGTACTTC

abundance: few
d_gene: TRBD1
j_gene: TRBJ2-7
v_gene: TRBV4-1
CDR3aa: CASSPGQASSYEQYF
CDR3nt: TGCGCCAGCAGCCCTGGACAGGCCTCCTCCTACGAGCAGTACTTC

abundance: -
d_gene: -
j_gene: TRBJ1-6
v_gene: TRBV5-5
CDR3aa: CASSWTDFNSPLHF
CDR3nt: TGTGCCAGCAGCTGGACAGACTTTAATTCACCCCTCCACTTT

abundance: once
d_gene: -
j_gene: TRBJ1-2
v_gene: TRBV5-1
CDR3aa: CASSWGLQANYGYTF
CDR3nt: TGCGCCAGCAGCTGGGGACTCCAAGCTAACTATGGCTACACCTTC